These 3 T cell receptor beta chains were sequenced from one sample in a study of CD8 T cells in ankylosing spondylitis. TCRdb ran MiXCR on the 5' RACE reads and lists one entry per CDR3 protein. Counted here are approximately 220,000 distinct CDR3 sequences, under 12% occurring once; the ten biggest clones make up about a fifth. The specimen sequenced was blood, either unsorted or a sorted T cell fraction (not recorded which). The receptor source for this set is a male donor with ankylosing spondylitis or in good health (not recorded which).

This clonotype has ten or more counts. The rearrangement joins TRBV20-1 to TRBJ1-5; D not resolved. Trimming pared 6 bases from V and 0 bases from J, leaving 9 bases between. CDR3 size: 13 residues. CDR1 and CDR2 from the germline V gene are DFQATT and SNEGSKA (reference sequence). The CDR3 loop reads CSAGGYSNQPQHF. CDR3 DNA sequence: TGCAGTGCCGGAGGTTATAGCAATCAGCCCCAGCATTTT.

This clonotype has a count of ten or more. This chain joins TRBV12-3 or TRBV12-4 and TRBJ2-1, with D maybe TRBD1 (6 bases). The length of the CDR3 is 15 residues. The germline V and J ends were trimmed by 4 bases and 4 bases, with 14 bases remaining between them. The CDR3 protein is CASSSGTPNYNEQFF. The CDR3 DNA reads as TGTGCCAGCAGTTCCGGGACACCGAATTACAATGAGCAGTTCTTC.

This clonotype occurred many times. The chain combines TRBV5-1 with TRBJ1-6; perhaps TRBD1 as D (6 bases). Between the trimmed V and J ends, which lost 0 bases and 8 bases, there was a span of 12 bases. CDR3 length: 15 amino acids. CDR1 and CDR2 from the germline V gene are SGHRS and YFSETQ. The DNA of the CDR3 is TGCGCCAGCAGCTTGGAGACAGGCTTATATTCACCCCTCCACTTT. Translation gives CASSLETGLYSPLHF.